These 10 T cell receptor beta chains were all obtained from the same sample, sequenced in a study of breast tumors, draining lymph nodes, adjacent tissues. One entry per CDR3 protein, called by TCRdb with MiXCR from the multiplex PCR reads. The table lists some 130,000 distinct CDR3 sequences, about 20% of them singletons. The lymph nodes were axillary draining lymph nodes from breast cancer patients. Sequenced input: axillary lymph node tissue. These TCRs come from a female donor with breast cancer. Some clones in this sample may be carry-over from other donors' samples.

About this clonotype: Here the CDR3 omits its conserved ending phenylalanine or tryptophan, so a read error is the likely source. The CDR3 DNA reads as TGTGCCAGCAGTTCCCTTCCCAGCGGGAGGACAGATACGCAGTATCTT. As protein: CASSSLPSGRTDTQYL. The rearrangement links TRBV6-6 to TRBJ2-3; 9 nucleotides line up with TRBD2. V shed 4 bases and J 3 bases; nucleotides not matched to a gene: 8. Per germline, CDR1 MNHNY and CDR2 SVGAGI (reference sequence). CDR3 length equals 16 residues.

A word on this clonotype: A much larger clone sits a single nucleotide away, making a read error possible. The CDR3 loop is CASNSPWTGELFF. The DNA of the CDR3 is TGTGCCAGCAATTCACCGTGGACCGGGGAGCTGTTTTTT. This chain joins TRBV11-1 and TRBJ2-2; D gene unclear. Germline loops: CDR1 SGHAT, CDR2 FQDESV (reference sequence). V shed 7 bases and J shed 5 bases, with 11 bases lying between them. There are 13 residues in the CDR3.

This clonotype appeared many times. This chain's CDR3 is CASSVNSNQPQHF. The CDR3 DNA reads TGTGCCAGTAGTGTTAATAGCAATCAGCCCCAGCATTTT. This chain uses TRBV19 with TRBJ1-5; D remains ambiguous. Trimming removed 5 bases from V and 0 bases from J, with 5 bases in between. The V gene's germline CDR1 is LNHDA and CDR2 SQIVND (reference sequence). CDR3 size: 13 residues.

In regard to this clonotype: Possible read error: a much larger clone is one base away. The CDR3 region has the DNA TGTGCCAGCACTGTGCGGGGGGAGACCCAGTACTTC. This sequence encodes CASTVRGETQYF. J is TRBJ2-5 and V is TRBV25-1; 7 bases are a match to TRBD2. The CDR3 sequence is 12 residues long. V shed 7 bases, J shed 5 bases, and the junction held 4 bases outside the gene matches. The germline gives CDR1 MGHDK, CDR2 SYGVNS.

A remark on this clonotype: This may be a read error: a much more frequent sequence differs by one nucleotide. The chain uses TRBV12-3 or TRBV12-4 and TRBJ2-1, with 10 bases matching TRBD2. This CDR3 has 15 residues. The CDR3 DNA follows: TGTGCCGGCAGTCCTTTAGAGCGGGGGGGCAATGAGCAGTTCTTC. Its translation: CAGSPLERGGNEQFF.

This clonotype was counted many times. The rearrangement joins TRBV18 to TRBJ2-7; D uncertain. From germline, CDR1 is KGHSH and CDR2 LQKENI. The CDR3 sequence is 13 residues long. V lost 0 bases and J lost 0, with 3 bases in between. The CDR3 nucleotides are TGTGCCAGCTCACCACCGGGCTCCTACGAGCAGTACTTC. This sequence encodes CASSPPGSYEQYF.

As concerns this clonotype: This sequence may be a read error, since a much larger clone differs from it by one base. The J gene is TRBJ2-1, the V gene TRBV20-1; the match to TRBD2 covers 9 bases. This CDR3 is 15 amino acids long. Germline assignment: CDR1 DFQATT and CDR2 SNEGSKA (reference sequence). CDR3 DNA sequence: TGCAGTGCTAGAGGAGGTCTAGCGGGGTACGTTGAGAAGTTCTTC. It codes for CSARGGLAGYVEKFF.

Of note for this clonotype: A much larger clone lies a single base off, so this may be a read error. The CDR3 end shows no conserved phenylalanine or tryptophan, and so a read error is likely. This rearrangement joins TRBV12-3 or TRBV12-4 to TRBJ2-3; 10 bases are a match to TRBD2. The V and J ends lost 3 bases and 2 bases, in that order; junction bases with no gene match: 5. This CDR3 comprises 16 residues. The CDR3: CASSLTSGSPTDTQYI. As DNA, the CDR3 is TGTGCCAGCAGTTTGACTAGCGGGTCACCCACAGATACGCAGTATATT.

This clonotype occurred a few times. A read error may explain this, as a much larger clone is one base away. The genes are TRBV7-9 and TRBJ2-1; 10 bases line up with TRBD2. Germline CDR1 SEHNR, CDR2 FQNEAQ (reference sequence). The trim removed 3 bases at V and 5 bases at J, leaving 4 bases unmatched. This CDR3 has 15 residues. As DNA, the CDR3 is TGTGCCAGCAGCTTCAGCGGGAGGGACCACAATGAGCAGTTCTTC. This codes for CASSFSGRDHNEQFF.

Many counts were recorded for this clonotype. The chain couples TRBV9 to TRBJ2-7; the match to TRBD1 covers 7 bases. Germline V gene data show CDR1 as SGDLS and CDR2 as YYNGEE. The CDR3 is 14 residues long. The junction had 5 bases not matched to a gene; V was cut back by 0 bases and J by 5 bases. CDR3 region: CASSVEGQLDEQYF. CDR3 nucleotides: TGTGCCAGCAGCGTAGAGGGACAGCTCGACGAGCAGTACTTC. The variable domain in full, completed from reference TRBV9 and TRBJ2-7, reads DSGVTQTPKHLITATGQRVTLRCSPRSGDLSVYWYQQSLDQGLQFLIQYYNGEERAKGNILERFSAQQFPDLHSELNLSSLELGDSALYFCASSVEGQLDEQYFGPGTRLTVT.